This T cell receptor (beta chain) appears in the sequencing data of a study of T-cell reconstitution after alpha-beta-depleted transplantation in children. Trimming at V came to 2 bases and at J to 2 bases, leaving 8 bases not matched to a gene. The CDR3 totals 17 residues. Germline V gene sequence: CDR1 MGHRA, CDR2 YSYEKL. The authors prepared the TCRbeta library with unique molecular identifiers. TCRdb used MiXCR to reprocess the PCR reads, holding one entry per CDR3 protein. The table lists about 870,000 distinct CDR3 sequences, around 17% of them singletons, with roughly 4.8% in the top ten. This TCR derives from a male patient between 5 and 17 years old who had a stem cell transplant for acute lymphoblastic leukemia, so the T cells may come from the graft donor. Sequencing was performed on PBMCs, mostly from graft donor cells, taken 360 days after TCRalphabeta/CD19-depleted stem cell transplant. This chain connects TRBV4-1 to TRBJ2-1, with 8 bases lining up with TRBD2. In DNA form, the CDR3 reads TGCGCCAGCAGCCAACTGGGAGCGGGAGTACCCTACAATGAGCAGTTCTTC. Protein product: CASSQLGAGVPYNEQFF.